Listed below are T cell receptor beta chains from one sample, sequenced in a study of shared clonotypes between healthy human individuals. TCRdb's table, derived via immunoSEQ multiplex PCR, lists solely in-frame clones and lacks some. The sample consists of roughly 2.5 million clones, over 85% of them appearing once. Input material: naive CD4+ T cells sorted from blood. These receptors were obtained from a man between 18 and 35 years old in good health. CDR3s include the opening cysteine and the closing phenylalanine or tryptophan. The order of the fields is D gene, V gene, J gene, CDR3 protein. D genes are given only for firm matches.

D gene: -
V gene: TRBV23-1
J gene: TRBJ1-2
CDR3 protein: CASSQPPAANYGYTF

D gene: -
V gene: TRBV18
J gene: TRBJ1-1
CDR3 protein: CASSPNPGGTNTEAFF

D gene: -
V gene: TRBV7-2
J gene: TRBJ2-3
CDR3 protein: CASSPVGVTQYF

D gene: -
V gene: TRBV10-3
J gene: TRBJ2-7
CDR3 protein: CAISESRVDEQYF

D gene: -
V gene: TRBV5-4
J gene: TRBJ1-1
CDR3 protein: CASSFLNRAGTEAFF

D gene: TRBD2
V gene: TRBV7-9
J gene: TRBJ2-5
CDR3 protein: CASSLAVGTSSAETQYF

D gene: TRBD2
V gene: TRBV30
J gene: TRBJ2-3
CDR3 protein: CAWSELGLAGTDTQYF

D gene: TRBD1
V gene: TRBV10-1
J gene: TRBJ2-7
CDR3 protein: CASSESRGQKYEQYF

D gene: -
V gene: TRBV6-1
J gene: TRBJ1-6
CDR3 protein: CASSVAASSYNSPLHF

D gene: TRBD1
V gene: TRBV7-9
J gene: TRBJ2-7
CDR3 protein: CASSPDSRGLSSYEQYF

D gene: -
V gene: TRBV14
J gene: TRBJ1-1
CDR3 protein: CASSPWGSLDTEAFF

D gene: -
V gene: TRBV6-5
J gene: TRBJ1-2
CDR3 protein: CASSLDRTYGYTF

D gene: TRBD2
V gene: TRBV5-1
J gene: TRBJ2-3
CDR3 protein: CASSLGSGGTDTQYF

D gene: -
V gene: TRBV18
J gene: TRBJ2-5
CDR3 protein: CASSPQGQETQYF

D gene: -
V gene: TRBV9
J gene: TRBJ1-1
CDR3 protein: CASSVVGVMNTEAFF

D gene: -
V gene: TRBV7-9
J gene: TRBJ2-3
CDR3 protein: CASSLRETDTQYF

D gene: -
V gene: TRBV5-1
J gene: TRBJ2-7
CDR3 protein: CASSPRPLDSEQYF

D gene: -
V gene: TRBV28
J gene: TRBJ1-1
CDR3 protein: CASIGTLNTEAFF

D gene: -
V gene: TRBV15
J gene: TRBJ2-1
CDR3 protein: CATSRGGSVNEQFF

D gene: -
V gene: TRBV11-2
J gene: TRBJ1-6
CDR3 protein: CASSLGDIISPLHF

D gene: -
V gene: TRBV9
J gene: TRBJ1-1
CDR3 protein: CASSVAGGAQNTEAFF

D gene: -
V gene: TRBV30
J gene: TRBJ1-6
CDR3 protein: CAWSDLSQGNSPLHF